Below, 9 T cell receptor beta chains from the same sample are listed, as sequenced in a study of metastatic and nonmetastatic thyroid tumors (dated by TCRdb to 2019 to 2021). The library was made by PCR. Sequencing instrument: Illumina HiSeq 4000. TCRdb's own reprocessing of the public reads used fastp at Q25 and MiXCR and kept productive beta chains. This sample comprises about 13,000 clones, about 33% of them detected only once. The top ten hold over 10% of the sample. None of the patients had been given any treatment before thyroid surgery. The sequencing input was tumor tissue. The receptors originated from a male donor with papillary thyroid cancer or a benign thyroid nodule (not recorded which). Some clones in this sample may be carry-over from other donors' samples.

The V call is TRBV2, the J call TRBJ2-7; D remains ambiguous. The germline V gene has CDR1 SNHLY and CDR2 FYNNEI. Trimming took 3 bases from V and 0 from J, leaving 3 bases between them. CDR3 size: 12 residues. CDR3 sequence reads: CASSEVSYEQYF. CDR3 sequence (DNA): TGTGCCAGCAGTGAGGTCTCCTACGAGCAGTACTTC.

The genes are TRBV20-1 and TRBJ2-7; 9 bases are shared with TRBD2. CDR1 and CDR2 from the germline V gene are DFQATT and SNEGSKA (reference sequence). V was pared by 0 bases and J by 4 bases, with 13 bases of the junction left unmatched. The CDR3 is 17 amino acids. This chain's CDR3 is CSARDDSQGGRAYEQYF. DNA for the CDR3: TGCAGTGCTAGAGATGATTCACAGGGCGGGAGGGCGTACGAGCAGTACTTC.

This clone was recorded at least ten times. The V and J genes are TRBV29-1 and TRBJ2-1; 15 bases are shared with TRBD2. The CDR3 runs to 18 residues. V shed 4 bases and J 7 bases; nucleotides not matched to a gene: 14. CDR1 is SQVTM and CDR2 is ANQGSEA in the germline V gene. The CDR3, as DNA: TGCAGCGTTGGGGGGACTAGCGGGAGGCCCCGGCTGTTGAATGAGCAGTTCTTC. Amino acids: CSVGGTSGRPRLLNEQFF.

The V call is TRBV5-1, the J call TRBJ2-2; possible D gene TRBD1, 5 bases. With 4 bases removed from V and 0 bases from J, the gap between germline ends came to 13 bases. Germline CDR1 and CDR2: SGHRS and YFSETQ. CDR3 size: 16 residues. In nucleotides, the CDR3 is TGCGCCAGCAGCATCCGACAGCCAACGAACACCGGGGAGCTGTTTTTT. This translates into CASSIRQPTNTGELFF.

This clone has just a few counts. V and J are TRBV15 and TRBJ1-5; the D is unclear. This CDR3 is 17 amino acids long. The V end was cut by 1 base, the J end by 7 bases, with 20 bases between. Germline V gene data show CDR1 as LNHNV and CDR2 as YYDKDF (reference sequence). The CDR3 protein is CATSRVRDNYFGQPQHF. The CDR3 bases are TGTGCCACCAGCAGAGTCCGGGATAACTATTTTGGCCAGCCCCAGCATTTT.

The chain has TRBV20-1 and TRBJ1-1, with 7 bases identical to TRBD1. The CDR3 consists of 13 residues. Germline V gene sequence: CDR1 DFQATT, CDR2 SNEGSKA (reference sequence). J lost 0 bases, V lost 6 bases, and 4 bases had no gene match. The DNA for the CDR3 is TGCAGTGCAACCAGGGGGGTGAACACTGAAGCTTTCTTT. Its translation is CSATRGVNTEAFF.

By proportion, this clone is medium-sized. The V gene is TRBV7-9, the J gene TRBJ1-3; D ambiguous. Trimming pared 5 bases from V and 4 bases from J, leaving 15 bases between. The CDR3 has 15 residues. Germline-derived CDR1 and CDR2 are SEHNR and FQNEAQ (reference sequence). In DNA form, the CDR3 reads TGTGCCAGCAGCCCCATGTTAGGCCCCGGAAACACCATATATTTT. Translating it yields CASSPMLGPGNTIYF. Supplemented by reference TRBV7-9 and TRBJ1-3, the full variable domain reads DTGVSQNPRHKITKRGQNVTFRCDPISEHNRLYWYRQTLGQGPEFLTYFQNEAQLEKSRLLSDRFSAERPKGSFSTLEIQRTEQGDSAMYLCASSPMLGPGNTIYFGEGSWLTVV.

On this clone: A much larger clone lies one base from this, so it may be a read error. The chain employs TRBV4-3 and TRBJ2-1; weak D call: TRBD1 (5 bases). The V gene lost 0 bases and the J gene lost 3 bases, with 9 bases spanning the gap. The V gene's germline CDR1 is LGHNA and CDR2 YSLEER. CDR3 length: 15 residues. The CDR3 is CASSQEGANYNEQFF. CDR3 nucleotides: TGCGCCAGCAGCCAAGAAGGGGCGAACTACAATGAGCAGTTCTTC.

This clone was picked up many times. The J gene is TRBJ2-1, the V gene TRBV10-3; D could derive from TRBD1 or TRBD2 (5 bases each). V gave up 10 bases and J gave up 5 bases, with 15 bases separating them. The CDR3 length is 13 residues. CDR1 ENHRY and CDR2 SYGVKD come from the germline V gene. The CDR3 coding sequence is TGTGCCACCAAGGGGTCGGGGCACAATGAGCAGTTCTTC. It encodes CATKGSGHNEQFF.